Presented here are 23 T cell receptor beta chains from one specimen sequenced in a study of tissue T cells after allogeneic stem cell transplantation. Specified time point: mouse harvest day 14 after allogeneic transplant. Tail vein injection delivered 10^7 T-cell-depleted bone marrow cells and 10^6 splenic CD5+ T cells. TCRdb keeps only in-frame clones here, not all; method: immunoSEQ multiplex PCR. The sample has around 2,000 clones, roughly 51% seen once; the top ten hold about 25%. The sequenced material came from lymph node tissue. The receptor source for this set is a female BALB/c mouse given C57BL/6 T cells with graft-versus-host disease after an allogeneic hematopoietic cell transplant.

To note about this clone: Mouse germline and gene names are used. The CDR3 protein is CASRQGRSNERLFF. The part of the CDR3 DNA that was read is TGTGCTAGCAGACAGGGGCGTTCCAACGAAAGATTATTT. The chain recombines TRBV29 with TRBJ1-4; 7 nucleotides line up with TRBD1. The read terminates 1 residue ahead of where the CDR3 ends, so the germline J gene completes it. Germline V CDR1 and CDR2: MSHET, SYDVDS. The CDR3 is 14 amino acids. Trimming cost V 6 bases and J 1 base; bases outside gene matches: 2.

This clone qualifies as large. Mouse gene names apply. From the germline J gene comes the end of the CDR3, since the read stops 1 residue before it. The chain recombines TRBV12-2 with TRBJ2-7; 11 bases are a match to TRBD2. Trimming at V came to 4 bases and at J to 5 bases, leaving 9 bases not matched to a gene. The CDR3 loop spans 15 amino acids. Germline V lookup: CDR1 SGHLS, CDR2 HYDKME. The CDR3 bases that were read are TGTGCCAGCTCGCCGGACTGGGGGGCTTCCAATGAACAGTAC. Protein: CASSPDWGASNEQY. The CDR3, in full, reads CASSPDWGASNEQYF. Full variable domain (remainder filled in from reference TRBV12-2 and TRBJ2-7): NSGVVQSPRYIIKGKGERSILKCIPISGHLSVAWYQQTQGQELKFFIQHYDKMERDKGNLPSRFSVQQFDDYHSEMNMSALELEDSAVYFCASSPDWGASNEQYFGPGTRLTVL.

This clone showed up just a few times. Germline and genes: mouse. The read finishes 1 residue shy of the CDR3 end, and the germline J gene is used to complete it. This chain links TRBV26 with TRBJ2-2; D assignment may be TRBD1 or TRBD2 (5 bases each). This CDR3 has 13 residues. Germline-derived CDR1 and CDR2 are KGHPV and FQNQEV (reference sequence). Trimming removed 6 bases from V and 2 bases from J, with 7 bases in between. The CDR3 reads CASSRDNTGQLYF. The CDR3 bases that were read are TGTGCCAGCAGCCGGGACAACACCGGGCAGCTCTAC.

In the case of this clone: Gene names are mouse gene names. The DNA ends 1 residue before the CDR3 does, and the rest of the CDR3 is filled in from the germline J gene. This chain joins TRBV12-1 and TRBJ2-7; TRBD1 agrees at 8 bases. The J segment lost 5 bases and the V segment lost 2 bases, leaving 4 bases of the junction unmatched. The germline V gene encodes CDR1 SGHSN and CDR2 HYEKVE. The CDR3 contains 13 residues. The CDR3 sequence: CASSPWTGHEQYF. The DNA read from the CDR3 is TGTGCCAGCTCTCCCTGGACAGGGCATGAACAGTAC.

On this clone: Mouse gene names apply. The sequenced fragment ends 1 residue before the CDR3 boundary, so the rest is inferred from the germline J gene. The chain carries TRBV31 and TRBJ1-2; weak D call: TRBD1 (6 bases). V shed 3 bases and J shed 10 bases, with 12 bases lying between them. Per the germline V gene, CDR1 is GKSSPN and CDR2 is SITVG. The length of the CDR3 is 11 residues. The part of the CDR3 DNA that was read is TGTGCCTGGAGACAGGGACCCGGCTACACC. Its protein product is CAWRQGPGYT. The CDR3, in full, reads CAWRQGPGYTF.

On this clone: This may arise from a read error, as a much more abundant clone is one base away. Genes here carry mouse names. The read terminates 1 residue before the CDR3 end, so the remaining end is supplied by the germline J gene. The sample carries other DNA sequences with the same CDR3. The rearrangement uses TRBV26 and TRBJ2-2, with a possible D match to TRBD1 (5 bases). The CDR3 is 14 amino acids. Per germline, CDR1 KGHPV and CDR2 FQNQEV (reference sequence). Trimming took 2 bases from V and 1 from J, leaving 5 bases between them. The sequenced part of the CDR3 DNA is TGTGCCAGCAGTCTGGGACAAAACACCGGGCAGCTCTAC. Protein sequence: CASSLGQNTGQLY. The whole CDR3 sequence is CASSLGQNTGQLYF.

About this clone: Any gene name here is a mouse gene name. The CDR3 extends 1 residue past the end of the read, so its final part is completed from the germline J gene. The V and J genes are TRBV3 and TRBJ1-5, with D possibly matching TRBD1 (5 bases). The CDR3 is 14 residues long. Trimming shortened V by 6 bases and J by 0 bases, and 9 bases separated the two germline ends. Germline V gene data show CDR1 as SNHLY and CDR2 as FYNGKV (reference sequence). CDR3 in amino acids: CASSRTINNQAPLF. The sequenced part of the CDR3 DNA is TGTGCCAGCAGTCGGACAATTAACAACCAGGCTCCGCTT. The full variable domain, completed using reference TRBV3 and TRBJ1-5, is GPKVLQIPSHQIIDMGQMVTLNCDPVSNHLYFYWYKQILGQQMEFLVNFYNGKVMEKSKLFKDQFSVERPDGSYFTLKIQPTALEDSAVYFCASSRTINNQAPLFGEGTRLSVL.

With regard to this clone: Germline and genes here are mouse. From the germline J gene comes the end of the CDR3, since the read stops 1 residue before it. The chain uses TRBV4 and TRBJ2-1; possible D gene TRBD1, 6 bases. The CDR3 totals 13 residues. The ends were cut back, 3 bases at V and 7 bases at J, with 10 bases in the middle. The germline CDR1 and CDR2 sequences are LGHDT and YNNKQL (reference sequence). Partial CDR3 DNA: TGTGCCAGCAGCTATCAGGGGCGGGCTGAGCAGTTC. This codes for CASSYQGRAEQF. The whole CDR3 sequence is CASSYQGRAEQFF.

This clone was seen more than once but under ten times. These gene names are mouse names. The CDR3 is CASSLGGLSYEQYF. The sequenced part of the CDR3 DNA is TGTGCCAGCAGCTTAGGGGGTCTCTCCTATGAACAGTAC. The rearrangement uses TRBV3 and TRBJ2-7; no reliable D call. The CDR3 is cut off 1 residue early in the read; its end comes from the germline J gene. The CDR3 loop spans 14 amino acids. The V end was cut by 1 base, the J end by 0 bases, with 7 bases between. From germline, CDR1 is SNHLY and CDR2 FYNGKV (reference sequence).

This clone is judged large. Mouse names are used for the genes. The CDR3 is cut off 1 residue early in the read; its end comes from the germline J gene. This chain links TRBV14 with TRBJ2-7, with D possibly being TRBD1 (6 bases). The V end was cut by 4 bases, the J end by 2 bases, with 10 bases between. Germline V gives CDR1 SGHDT, CDR2 FRDEAV. The length of the CDR3 is 13 residues. This chain's CDR3 is CASSPGTPYEQYF. The part of the CDR3 DNA that was read is TGTGCCAGCAGTCCCGGGACACCCTATGAACAGTAC.

This clone was seen a single time. Mouse names are used for the genes. The read ends 1 residue shy of where the CDR3 ends; the end is completed using the germline J gene. This chain connects TRBV1 to TRBJ2-1; TRBD2 matches at 11 bases. Trimming at V came to 4 bases and at J to 5 bases, leaving 1 base not matched to a gene. Germline CDR1 NSQYPW, CDR2 LRSPGD (reference sequence). The CDR3 has 14 amino acids. CDR3 DNA (partial): TGCACCTGCAGTGGGGGACTGGGGGATGCTGAGCAGTTC. It codes for CTCSGGLGDAEQF. The whole CDR3 sequence reads CTCSGGLGDAEQFF.

Within the sample, this clone is hyperexpanded. Gene names and germline match the mouse. The CDR3 end falls 1 residue outside the read, so it is completed with the germline J gene. The chain is built from TRBV26 and TRBJ2-7, with D tentatively TRBD2 (6 bases). CDR3 length equals 15 residues. V was cut by 0 bases and J by 0 bases, with 9 bases left in between. CDR1 KGHPV and CDR2 FQNQEV come from the germline V gene (reference sequence). Here the CDR3 reads CASSLSWGSSYEQYF. The sequenced CDR3 bases are TGTGCCAGCAGTCTGTCGTGGGGGAGCTCCTATGAACAGTAC.

Note on this clone: Gene labels here are mouse ones. From the germline J gene comes the end of the CDR3, since the read stops 1 residue before it. The chain combines TRBV16 with TRBJ2-2; TRBD1 aligns across 7 bases. The length of the CDR3 is 16 residues. With 1 base clipped from V and 0 bases from J, the junction kept 2 bases outside the gene matches. CDR1 is SGHSA, CDR2 FRNQAP, per germline. CDR3 sequence reads: CASSLGGQANTGQLYF. The DNA read from the CDR3 is TGTGCAAGCAGCTTAGGAGGACAGGCAAACACCGGGCAGCTCTAC.

Points on this clone: The genes are named according to mouse. From the germline J gene comes the end of the CDR3, since the read stops 1 residue before it. V is TRBV23 and J is TRBJ2-2; the table names TRBD1, a call not compared with the DNA. The CDR3 is made up of 15 amino acids. Germline assignment: CDR1 KGHTA and CDR2 FQNQQP. CDR3 amino acids: CSSRPGTGHTGQLYF. The CDR3 bases that were read are TGCTCCAGCAGGCCCGGGACAGGGCACACCGGGCAGCTCTAC.

This clone was seen more than once but under ten times. Mouse names are used for the genes. The read ends 1 residue shy of where the CDR3 ends; the end is completed using the germline J gene. The chain joins TRBV12-2 to TRBJ1-2, with D unresolved. V dropped 0 bases and J dropped 4 bases, with 8 bases sitting between them. Per germline, CDR1 SGHLS and CDR2 HYDKME. The CDR3 has 13 amino acids. Partial CDR3 DNA: TGTGCCAGCTCTCTCAGGGCGGGCTCCGACTACACC. As protein: CASSLRAGSDYT. The whole CDR3 sequence is CASSLRAGSDYTF.

Concerning this clone itself: Gene names denote mouse genes. The CDR3 end is not reached by the read, which stops 1 residue before it; the germline J gene fills it in. The V and J genes are TRBV26 and TRBJ2-1; D is perhaps TRBD1 (5 bases). CDR3 size: 13 residues. V was pared by 8 bases and J by 1 base, with 9 bases between. The germline V gene has CDR1 KGHPV and CDR2 FQNQEV (reference sequence). CDR3 bases read: TGTGCCAGCGGGAGACAGAACTATGCTGAGCAGTTC. It yields the protein CASGRQNYAEQF. The entire CDR3 sequence reads CASGRQNYAEQFF.

As concerns this clone: Any gene name here is a mouse gene name. The read is 1 residue too short to cover the CDR3 end, so that end is filled in from the germline J gene. The chain combines TRBV26 with TRBJ2-2, with D unresolved. The V end lost 3 bases, the J end lost 0 bases, and 5 bases lay between the germline ends. This CDR3 is built from 14 residues. From germline, CDR1 is KGHPV and CDR2 FQNQEV (reference sequence). The CDR3 bases that were read are TGTGCCAGCAGTCTAGCAGCAAACACCGGGCAGCTCTAC. Translation gives CASSLAANTGQLY. The full CDR3 reads CASSLAANTGQLYF.

As regards this clone: A much larger clone is a single base away; this may be a read error. All gene names here are mouse names. The read ends 1 residue before the CDR3 terminus; that terminus is restored from the germline J gene. The same CDR3 is also encoded by other DNA sequences in this sample. The chain combines TRBV29 with TRBJ2-7; D might be TRBD1 (5 bases). Germline CDR1 MSHET, CDR2 SYDVDS. The V end lost 4 bases, the J end lost 7 bases, and 11 bases lay between the germline ends. The CDR3 runs to 12 residues. The sequenced part of the CDR3 DNA is TGTGCTAGCAGTTCAGACAGCTACGAACAGTAC. This encodes CASSSDSYEQY. The complete CDR3 sequence is CASSSDSYEQYF.

Worth noting for this clone: Germline and genes here are mouse. The observed sequence ends 1 residue before the CDR3 terminus, with the missing tail filled in from the germline J gene. The V call is TRBV5, the J call TRBJ2-1; 9 bases are shared with TRBD2. Germline V gives CDR1 LGHNA, CDR2 YNLKQL (reference sequence). The junction had 6 bases not matched to a gene; V was cut back by 6 bases and J by 6 bases. The CDR3 loop spans 14 amino acids. The CDR3 loop reads CASSPGTGFAEQFF. The CDR3 DNA, read in part, is TGTGCCAGCAGTCCCGGGACTGGGTTTGCTGAGCAGTTC.

By sample fraction, this clone is medium-sized. Gene names are mouse gene names. The DNA ends 1 residue before the CDR3 does, and the rest of the CDR3 is filled in from the germline J gene. The rearrangement links TRBV2 to TRBJ1-4; 9 nucleotides agree with TRBD1. CDR1 is LGHNA and CDR2 is YSYQKL in the germline V gene. Losses at the gene ends were 2 bases for V and 0 bases for J; bases not matched to a gene: 1. The CDR3 runs to 16 residues. CDR3 sequence reads: CASSQRTGVSNERLFF. The sequenced part of the CDR3 DNA is TGTGCCAGCAGCCAAAGGACAGGGGTTTCCAACGAAAGATTATTT.

A remark on this clone: Each gene name is a mouse one. The CDR3 extends 1 residue past the end of the read, so its final part is completed from the germline J gene. V is TRBV13-1 and J is TRBJ1-1; TRBD1 aligns across 10 bases. CDR3 size: 14 residues. Germline trimming cut 3 bases from V and 6 bases from J; bases unmatched to any gene: 5. CDR1 NSHNY and CDR2 SYGAGN come from the germline V gene. The CDR3 loop is CASSARDRGPEVFF. CDR3 bases read: TGTGCCAGCAGTGCCCGGGACAGGGGACCAGAAGTCTTC.

This clone was observed a handful of times. Gene names and germline match the mouse. The read terminates 1 residue before the CDR3 end, so the remaining end is supplied by the germline J gene. V is TRBV15 and J is TRBJ2-7; 7 nucleotides line up with TRBD2. Looked up from germline, CDR1 is SGHND and CDR2 is FRSKSL. J lost 0 bases, V lost 3 bases, and 2 bases had no gene match. The CDR3 runs 14 residues. The CDR3: CASSLGGSSYEQYF. CDR3 bases read: TGTGCCAGCAGTTTGGGGGGGAGCTCCTATGAACAGTAC. The entire variable domain, with the rest obtained from reference TRBV15 and TRBJ2-7, is as follows: DAGVTQTPRHEVAEKGQTIILKCEPVSGHNDLFWYRQTKIQGLELLSYFRSKSLMEDGGAFKDRFKAEMLNSSFSTLKIQPTEPKDSAVYLCASSLGGSSYEQYFGPGTRLTVL.

In the case of this clone: Genes and germline are mouse. The read ends 1 residue before the CDR3 terminus; that terminus is restored from the germline J gene. The V call is TRBV19, the J call TRBJ2-5; D is possibly TRBD2 (7 bases). The CDR3 loop spans 15 amino acids. Germline V lookup: CDR1 FNHDT, CDR2 SITEND (reference sequence). Trimming removed 2 bases from V and 1 base from J, with 11 bases in between. Partial CDR3 DNA: TGTGCCAGCAGTATTTCTGGGGGCCACCAAGACACCCAGTAC. The encoded protein is CASSISGGHQDTQY. The whole CDR3 protein reads CASSISGGHQDTQYF.